This entry is about one T cell receptor (beta chain). At one of its ends the junction is not consistent with the germline gene, which may arise from a read error. The data originate from a study of blood T cell repertoires in COVID-19. Study information: Nucleic acid was either cDNA or gDNA, and it came from T cells, B-cell-depleted T cells, or PBMCs.

Germline CDR1 is LNHDA and CDR2 is SQIVND (reference sequence). This CDR3 region has 13 residues. The method was immunoSEQ multiplex PCR; TCRdb's version includes in-frame clones alone and lacks a portion of them. The sample carries some 410,000 clones, over 75% recorded once. The participants were between about 18 and 90 years old and came from some 23 US areas. Self-reported history from a screening survey and questionnaire set each donor's cohort. The source material was PBMCs or T cells enriched from blood (not recorded which). This TCR came from a woman aged 25 to 39 with acute COVID-19. The genes are TRBV19 and TRBJ1-2; no clear D gene. CDR3 DNA sequence: TGTGCCAGTAGTATAGGGCCGACTGGTGGCCACACCTTC. It codes for CASSIGPTGGHTF.